This T cell receptor (beta chain) came from a study of blood T cell repertoires in COVID-19. Study in general: Sources were T cells, B-cell-depleted T cells, or PBMCs; the material itself was cDNA or gDNA.

The data were produced by immunoSEQ multiplex PCR, yet TCRdb's version contains in-frame clones alone and is incomplete. The repertoire holds about 400,000 clones, with less than 90% as singletons. This CDR3 contains 16 residues. Germline loops: CDR1 SEHNR, CDR2 FQNEAQ (reference sequence). V dropped 3 bases and J dropped 1; count of bases not matched to a gene: 6. The J gene is TRBJ2-5, the V gene TRBV7-9; 9 positions match TRBD1. The clonotype comes from a woman aged 55-75 years with COVID-19, enrolled during active disease. The sequencing input was peripheral blood. CDR3: CASSFSTGGSQETQYF. CDR3 coding DNA: TGTGCCAGCAGCTTTTCGACAGGGGGTTCCCAAGAGACCCAGTACTTC.